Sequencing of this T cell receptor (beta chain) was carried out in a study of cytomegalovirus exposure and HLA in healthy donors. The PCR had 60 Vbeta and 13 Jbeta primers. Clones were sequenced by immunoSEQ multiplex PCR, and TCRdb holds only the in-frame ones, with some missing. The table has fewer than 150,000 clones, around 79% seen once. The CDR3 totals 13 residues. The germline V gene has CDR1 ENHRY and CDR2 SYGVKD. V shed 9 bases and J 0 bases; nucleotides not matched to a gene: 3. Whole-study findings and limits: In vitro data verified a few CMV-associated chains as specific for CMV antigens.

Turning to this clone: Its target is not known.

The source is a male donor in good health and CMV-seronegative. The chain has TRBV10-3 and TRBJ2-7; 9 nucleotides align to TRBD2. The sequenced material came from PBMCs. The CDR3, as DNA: TGTGCCATTAGCGGGGGAACCTCCTACGAGCAGTACTTC. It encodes CAISGGTSYEQYF.